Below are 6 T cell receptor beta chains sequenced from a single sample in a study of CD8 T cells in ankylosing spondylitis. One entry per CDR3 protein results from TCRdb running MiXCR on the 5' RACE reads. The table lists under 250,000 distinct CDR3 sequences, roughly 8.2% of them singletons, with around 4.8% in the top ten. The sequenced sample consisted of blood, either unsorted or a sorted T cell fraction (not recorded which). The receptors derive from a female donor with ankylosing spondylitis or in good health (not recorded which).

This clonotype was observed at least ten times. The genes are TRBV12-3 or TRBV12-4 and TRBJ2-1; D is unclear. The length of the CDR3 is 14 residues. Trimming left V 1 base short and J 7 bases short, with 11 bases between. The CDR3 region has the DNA TGTGCCAGCAGTTTAGGTCCAGAACGGAATGAGCAGTTCTTC. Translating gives CASSLGPERNEQFF.

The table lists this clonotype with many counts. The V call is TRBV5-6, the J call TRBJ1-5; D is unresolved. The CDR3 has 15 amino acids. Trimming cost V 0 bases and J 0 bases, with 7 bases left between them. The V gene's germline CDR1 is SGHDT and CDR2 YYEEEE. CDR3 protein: CASSLGPLSNQPQHF. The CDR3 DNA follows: TGTGCCAGCAGCTTGGGGCCACTTAGCAATCAGCCCCAGCATTTT.

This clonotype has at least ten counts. The CDR3 protein is CASSRDFTGELFF. CDR3 nucleotides: TGTGCCAGCAGTCGGGACTTCACCGGGGAGCTGTTTTTT. V gene TRBV2 combines with J gene TRBJ2-2, with TRBD2 as a possible D gene (6 bases). The CDR3 totals 13 residues. V lost 5 bases and J lost 4, with 8 bases in between. CDR1 and CDR2 (germline): SNHLY, FYNNEI.

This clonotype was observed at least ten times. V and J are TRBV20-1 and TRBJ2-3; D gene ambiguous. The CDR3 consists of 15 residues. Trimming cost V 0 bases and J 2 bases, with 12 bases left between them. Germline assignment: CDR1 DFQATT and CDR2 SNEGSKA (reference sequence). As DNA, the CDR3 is TGCAGTGCTAGAGATAATACTGGCACCACAGATACGCAGTATTTT. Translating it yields CSARDNTGTTDTQYF.

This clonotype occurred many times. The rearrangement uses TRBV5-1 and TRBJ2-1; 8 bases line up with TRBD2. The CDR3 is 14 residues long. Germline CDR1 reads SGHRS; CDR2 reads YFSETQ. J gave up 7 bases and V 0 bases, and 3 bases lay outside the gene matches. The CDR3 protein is CASSLDSGKNEQFF. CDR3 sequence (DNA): TGCGCCAGCAGCTTGGATAGCGGGAAGAATGAGCAGTTCTTC.

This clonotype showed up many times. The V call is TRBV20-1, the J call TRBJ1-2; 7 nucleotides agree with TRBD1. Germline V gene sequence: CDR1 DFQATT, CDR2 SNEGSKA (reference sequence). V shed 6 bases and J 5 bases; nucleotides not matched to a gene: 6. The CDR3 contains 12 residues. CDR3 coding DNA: TGCAGTGCAGACAGGGAGAGGTATGGCTACACCTTC. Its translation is CSADRERYGYTF.